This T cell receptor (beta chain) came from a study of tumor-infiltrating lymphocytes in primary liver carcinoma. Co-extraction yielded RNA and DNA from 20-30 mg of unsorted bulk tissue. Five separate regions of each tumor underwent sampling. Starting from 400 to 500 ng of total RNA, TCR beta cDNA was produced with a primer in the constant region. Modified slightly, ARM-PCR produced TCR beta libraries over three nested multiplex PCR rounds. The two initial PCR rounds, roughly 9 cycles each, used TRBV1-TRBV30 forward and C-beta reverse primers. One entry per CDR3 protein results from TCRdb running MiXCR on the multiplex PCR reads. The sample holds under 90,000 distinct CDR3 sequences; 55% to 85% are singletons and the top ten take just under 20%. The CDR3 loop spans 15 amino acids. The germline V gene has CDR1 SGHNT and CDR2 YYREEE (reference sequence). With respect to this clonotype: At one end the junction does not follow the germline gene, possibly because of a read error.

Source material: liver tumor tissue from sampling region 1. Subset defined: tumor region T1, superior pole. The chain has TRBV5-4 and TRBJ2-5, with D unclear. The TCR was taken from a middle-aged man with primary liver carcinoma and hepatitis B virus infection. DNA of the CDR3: TGTGCCAGCAGCCCTTCTGTTCAGGACCAAGGGACCCAGTACTTC. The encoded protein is CASSPSVQDQGTQYF.